The 25 T cell receptor beta chains reported below all come from one sample, sequenced in a study of shared clonotypes between healthy human individuals. The table came from immunoSEQ multiplex PCR; TCRdb's copy has only in-frame clones and leaves some out. The sample includes 1,500,000 or so clones, about 98.5% of them seen just once. Sequences were obtained from naive CD4+ T cells sorted from blood. As to subset: CD45RA+ positively selected. These receptors were taken from a man under 40 in good health.

The rearrangement joins TRBV29-1 to TRBJ1-4; D might be TRBD1 (6 bases). Trimming removed 1 base at V and 8 bases at J, with 14 bases between. From germline, CDR1 is SQVTM and CDR2 ANQGSEA. The CDR3 totals 14 residues. The chain's CDR3 is CSVEAAVRGEKLFF. Written as DNA, the CDR3 is TGCAGCGTTGAAGCTGCCGTGAGGGGGGAAAAACTGTTTTTT.

The chain joins TRBV6-1 to TRBJ2-1; D remains ambiguous. The germline CDR1 and CDR2 sequences are MNHNS and SASEGT. The CDR3 runs to 13 residues. Trimming left V 2 bases short and J 3 bases short, with 5 bases between. Here the CDR3 reads CASSEHLYNEQFF. The CDR3 nucleotides are TGTGCCAGCAGTGAACATCTCTACAATGAGCAGTTCTTC.

Details on this clone: Other nucleotide sequences in the sample specify the same CDR3. V and J are TRBV7-8 and TRBJ2-7; TRBD1 matches at 7 bases. Germline CDR1 is SGHVS and CDR2 is FQNEAQ. This CDR3 comprises 12 residues. The V gene end was trimmed by 3 bases and the J gene end by 6 bases; junction bases not matched to a gene: 2. CDR3 nucleotides: TGTGCCAGCAGCTTGAGGGGGCTCGAGCAGTACTTC. Protein: CASSLRGLEQYF.

A remark on this clone: An end of the junction differs from the germline gene, which may be a read error. Additional DNA sequences in this sample encode the identical CDR3. J is TRBJ1-1 and V is TRBV19, with D tentatively TRBD1 (6 bases). The CDR3 is made up of 14 amino acids. Germline V lookup: CDR1 LNHDA, CDR2 SQIVND (reference sequence). Written as DNA, the CDR3 is TGTGCCAGCAGTATCGGCAGGGGGAACACTGAAGCTTTCTTT. The encoded protein is CASSIGRGNTEAFF. Using reference TRBV19 and TRBJ1-1 for the parts outside the CDR3, the full variable domain is DGGITQSPKYLFRKEGQNVTLSCEQNLNHDAMYWYRQDPGQGLRLIYYSQIVNDFQKGDIAEGYSVSREKKESFPLTVTSAQKNPTAFYLCASSIGRGNTEAFFGQGTRLTVV.

Points on this clone: Other DNA sequences from this sample encode an identical CDR3 as well. The rearrangement joins TRBV7-9 to TRBJ2-1, with D possibly TRBD2 on 6 matching bases. Germline V lookup: CDR1 SEHNR, CDR2 FQNEAQ (reference sequence). The CDR3 runs to 13 residues. V lost 3 bases to trimming and J lost 5 bases, with 8 bases between them. CDR3 DNA: TGTGCCAGCAGCTTTGGGGGGAACAATGAGCAGTTCTTC. Translating it yields CASSFGGNNEQFF.

This sequence joins TRBV18 and TRBJ2-3, with 7 bases identical to TRBD2. Germline V CDR1 and CDR2: KGHSH, LQKENI. The CDR3 totals 17 residues. After removal of 3 bases from V and 4 bases from J, the junction contained 13 bases not matched to a gene. CDR3 in amino acids: CASSPVALATPPDTQYF. The CDR3 DNA follows: TGTGCCAGCTCACCGGTTGCACTAGCGACCCCCCCAGATACGCAGTATTTT.

This rearrangement joins TRBV7-9 to TRBJ2-7, with D possibly being TRBD1 (6 bases). Per germline, CDR1 SEHNR and CDR2 FQNEAQ (reference sequence). The V gene lost 4 bases and the J gene lost 5 bases, with 9 bases spanning the gap. This CDR3 spans 12 amino acids. The DNA of the CDR3 is TGTGCCAGCAGCTCAGGGGTCCACGAGCAGTACTTC. It encodes CASSSGVHEQYF.

As to this clone: The sample carries other DNA sequences with the same CDR3. This chain links TRBV7-2 with TRBJ1-2; 7 bases are a match to TRBD1. This CDR3 has 14 residues. Germline-derived CDR1 and CDR2 are SGHTA and FQGNSA. With 5 bases clipped from V and 8 bases from J, the junction kept 11 bases outside the gene matches. CDR3 nucleotides: TGTGCCAGCAGCCAGAAGGCAGGGGGTCGGGGCTACACCTTC. Its protein product is CASSQKAGGRGYTF.

In the case of this clone: A junction boundary mismatches the germline segment, possibly from a read error. The V call is TRBV7-7, the J call TRBJ2-1; TRBD2 agrees at 10 bases. CDR1 and CDR2 from the germline V gene are SSHAT and FNYEAQ (reference sequence). The CDR3 covers 17 residues. This CDR3 is CASSLGTSGDSYNEQFF. For the CDR3, the DNA is TGTGCTAGCAGCCTAGGCACTAGCGGGGACTCCTACAATGAGCAGTTCTTC.

V usage is TRBV2 and J usage is TRBJ2-7; the D gene is possibly TRBD1 (5 bases). This CDR3 spans 13 amino acids. Deletions cut 10 bases from V and 6 bases from J, with 19 bases between. Looked up from germline, CDR1 is SNHLY and CDR2 is FYNNEI. The CDR3 DNA sequence: TGTGCCACCCAGGACATTTGGCGCTCCGAGCAGTACTTC. Its translation: CATQDIWRSEQYF.

CDR3 nucleotide sequence: TGTGCCAGCGTCCAGTCACTTTTAAATCAGCCCCAGCATTTT. Amino acids: CASVQSLLNQPQHF. This rearrangement joins TRBV28 to TRBJ1-5; no clear D. The CDR3 covers 14 residues. The V and J ends lost 8 bases and 4 bases respectively, with 15 bases between them. Germline V gene data show CDR1 as MDHEN and CDR2 as SYDVKM. Looking up the rest from reference TRBV28 and TRBJ1-5 gives the full variable domain: DVKVTQSSRYLVKRTGEKVFLECVQDMDHENMFWYRQDPGLGLRLIYFSYDVKMKEKGDIPEGYSVSREKKERFSLILESASTNQTSMYLCASVQSLLNQPQHFGDGTRLSIL.

This chain joins TRBV11-3 and TRBJ2-2, with a tentative D call TRBD2 (5 bases). Deletions cut 3 bases from V and 5 bases from J, with 7 bases between. Germline V CDR1 and CDR2: SGHNT, YENEEA. The CDR3 covers 13 residues. CDR3 in amino acids: CASSFGRTGELFF. The CDR3 nucleotides are TGTGCCAGCAGCTTTGGGAGAACCGGGGAGCTGTTTTTT.

A remark on this clone: At the DNA level, this CDR3 is encoded by other sequences in the same sample as well. The V call is TRBV5-1, the J call TRBJ1-5; 7 bases match TRBD1. From germline, CDR1 is SGHRS and CDR2 YFSETQ. The ends lost 0 bases at V and 1 base at J; junction bases unmatched: 4. The CDR3 length is 16 residues. CDR3 DNA: TGCGCCAGCAGCTTGGGGACAGGAGGAAGCAATCAGCCCCAGCATTTT. Translated, it gives CASSLGTGGSNQPQHF.

This chain connects TRBV9 to TRBJ2-1; no clear D. The germline CDR1 and CDR2 sequences are SGDLS and YYNGEE. V lost 4 bases to trimming and J lost 2 bases, with 10 bases between them. The CDR3 totals 14 residues. DNA for the CDR3: TGTGCCAGCAGCCCCCTTGGGCCCTACAATGAGCAGTTCTTC. Residues: CASSPLGPYNEQFF.

The chain has TRBV28 and TRBJ2-5; tentative D call: TRBD2 (5 bases). Germline V gene sequence: CDR1 MDHEN, CDR2 SYDVKM. This CDR3 region has 14 residues. The V end lost 2 bases, the J end lost 3 bases, and 10 bases lay between the germline ends. CDR3: CASSLTQLEETQYF. DNA for the CDR3: TGTGCCAGCAGTTTAACCCAACTAGAAGAGACCCAGTACTTC.

V and J are TRBV9 and TRBJ2-7; TRBD1 aligns across 8 bases. CDR1 is SGDLS and CDR2 is YYNGEE in the germline V gene. V lost 0 bases, J lost 3 bases, and 5 bases stayed unmatched. The CDR3 sequence is 15 residues long. CDR3 DNA sequence: TGTGCCAGCAGCGTAGCGCATGGACAGGGCTACGAGCAGTACTTC. Amino acids: CASSVAHGQGYEQYF.

This chain connects TRBV2 to TRBJ1-5; D gene ambiguous. This CDR3 is built from 16 residues. V gave up 5 bases and J gave up 4 bases, with 18 bases separating them. Germline CDR1 and CDR2: SNHLY and FYNNEI. The CDR3 DNA is TGTGCCAGCAGTAGTAAAAGGGAAGGCGGTAATCAGCCCCAGCATTTT. Its translation: CASSSKREGGNQPQHF.

The CDR3 nucleotides are TGCGCCAGCAGCTTGGGGACTAGCGGGAGCTCCTACGAGCAGTACTTC. Amino acid sequence: CASSLGTSGSSYEQYF. The chain joins TRBV5-1 to TRBJ2-7; 13 bases are a match to TRBD2. The CDR3 has 16 amino acids. The germline V gene has CDR1 SGHRS and CDR2 YFSETQ. V lost 0 bases, J lost 0 bases, and 0 bases stayed unmatched. The whole variable domain, filled in from reference TRBV5-1 and TRBJ2-7, reads KAGVTQTPRYLIKTRGQQVTLSCSPISGHRSVSWYQQTPGQGLQFLFEYFSETQRNKGNFPGRFSGRQFSNSRSEMNVSTLELGDSALYLCASSLGTSGSSYEQYFGPGTRLTVT.

The chain has TRBV29-1 and TRBJ2-7; D remains unclear. V lost 2 bases and J 7 bases, leaving 12 bases between the germline ends. This CDR3 has 12 residues. Germline assignment: CDR1 SQVTM and CDR2 ANQGSEA. The CDR3 reads CSVESRTQEQYF. CDR3 nucleotides: TGCAGCGTTGAAAGCCGTACTCAGGAGCAGTACTTC.

The chain is built from TRBV13 and TRBJ1-3; D uncertain. The germline gives CDR1 PRHDT, CDR2 FYEKMQ (reference sequence). The CDR3 contains 14 residues. The germline V and J ends were trimmed by 2 bases and 2 bases, with 7 bases remaining between them. CDR3 region: CASSLSEAGNTIYF. In DNA form, the CDR3 reads TGTGCCAGCAGCTTATCGGAGGCTGGAAACACCATATATTTT.

This sequence joins TRBV9 and TRBJ2-1; D call uncertain. The CDR3 has 12 residues. Trimming took 1 base from V and 7 from J, leaving 6 bases between them. Germline CDR1 reads SGDLS; CDR2 reads YYNGEE. As DNA, the CDR3 is TGTGCCAGCAGCGTACAATGGAATGAGCAGTTCTTC. Its protein is CASSVQWNEQFF.

Note on this clone: The sample carries other DNA sequences with the same CDR3. The CDR3 nucleotides read TGTGCCACCAGCAGGGTTCAAGAGACCCAGTACTTC. This gives the protein CATSRVQETQYF. The chain joins TRBV15 to TRBJ2-5; D call uncertain. Germline CDR1 and CDR2: LNHNV and YYDKDF (reference sequence). The CDR3 sequence is 12 residues long. V gave up 3 bases and J gave up 2 bases, with 4 bases separating them.

The chain recombines TRBV7-8 with TRBJ1-1; D possibly corresponds to TRBD1 (6 bases). The germline CDR1 and CDR2 sequences are SGHVS and FQNEAQ. The CDR3 consists of 16 residues. Trimming cost V 5 bases and J 3 bases, with 19 bases left between them. CDR3 protein: CASSPRGRQNDTEAFF. CDR3 sequence (DNA): TGTGCCAGCAGCCCTAGGGGGAGGCAGAACGACACTGAAGCTTTCTTT.

This chain uses TRBV6-1 with TRBJ2-7; D call uncertain. The CDR3 totals 13 residues. V gave up 0 bases and J gave up 5 bases, with 8 bases separating them. Per the germline V gene, CDR1 is MNHNS and CDR2 is SASEGT. The CDR3 bases are TGTGCCAGCAGTGAAGCAGTGCTTCACGAGCAGTACTTC. Amino acids: CASSEAVLHEQYF.

The chain recombines TRBV7-8 with TRBJ1-2; D gene ambiguous. Trimming removed 0 bases at V and 4 bases at J, with 6 bases between. Looked up from germline, CDR1 is SGHVS and CDR2 is FQNEAQ. CDR3 length: 13 residues. The CDR3 bases are TGTGCCAGCAGCTTAGCGCCCACCTATGGCTACACCTTC. It specifies CASSLAPTYGYTF.